The clone carrying this T cell receptor (beta chain) was detected only once. Its target is unknown. This sample was taken from a study of cytomegalovirus exposure and HLA in healthy donors. Points from the study as a whole: Three chains tied to CMV proved CMV antigen-specific in vitro. The tendency of first-cohort TCR clusters to co-occur in the 110 or so validation repertoires emerged from a later analysis.

TCRdb keeps only in-frame clones here, not all; method: immunoSEQ multiplex PCR. The table includes fewer than 250,000 clones, about 83% detected once. The receptor was isolated from a woman aged 18-29 years in good health and CMV-seronegative. What was sequenced was PBMCs.

DNA for the CDR3: TGTGCCAGCAGCTTAGAGAGGACGAACACCGGGGAGCTGTTTTTT. Encoded protein: CASSLERTNTGELFF. This sequence joins TRBV7-2 and TRBJ2-2; no reliable D call. This CDR3 is built from 15 residues. The germline V gene encodes CDR1 SGHTA and CDR2 FQGNSA. V shed 1 base and J shed 0 bases, with 6 bases lying between them.